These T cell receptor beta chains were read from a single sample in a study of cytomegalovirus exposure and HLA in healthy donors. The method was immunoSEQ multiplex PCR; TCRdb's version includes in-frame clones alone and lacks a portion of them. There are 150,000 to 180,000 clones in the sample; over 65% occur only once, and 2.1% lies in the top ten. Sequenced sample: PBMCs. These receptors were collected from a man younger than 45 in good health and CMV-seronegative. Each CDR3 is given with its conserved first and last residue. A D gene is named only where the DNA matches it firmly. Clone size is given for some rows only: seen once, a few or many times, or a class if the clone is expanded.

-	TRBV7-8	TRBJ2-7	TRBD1	CASSPLRGQGSREQYF	TGTGCCAGCAGCCCGTTACGAGGACAGGGGTCGCGCGAGCAGTACTTC
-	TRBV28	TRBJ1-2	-	CASSATGIASYGYTF	TGTGCCAGCAGCGCAACAGGGATCGCGAGCTATGGCTACACCTTC
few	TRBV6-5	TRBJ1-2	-	CASSYSAGSGYTF	TGTGCCAGCAGTTACTCGGCGGGATCTGGCTACACCTTC
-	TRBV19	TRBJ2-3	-	CASSPLGENTQYF	TGTGCCAGTAGTCCCCTAGGAGAAAATACGCAGTATTTT
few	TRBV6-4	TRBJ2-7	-	CASTTYREYEQYF	TGTGCCAGCACTACCTACCGGGAGTACGAGCAGTACTTC
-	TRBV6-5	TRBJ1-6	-	CASILGEYNSPLHF	TGTGCCAGCATCCTCGGAGAGTATAATTCACCCCTCCACTTT
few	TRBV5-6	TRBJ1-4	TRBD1	CASSPGTGYEKLFF	TGTGCCAGCAGCCCCGGGACAGGGTATGAAAAACTGTTTTTT
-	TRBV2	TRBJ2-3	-	CASSESGGTLGDTQYF	TGTGCCAGCAGTGAAAGTGGGGGCACCCTAGGGGATACGCAGTATTTT
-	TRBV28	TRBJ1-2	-	CASILGGGHYGYTF	TGTGCCAGCATCCTCGGGGGGGGCCACTATGGCTACACCTTC
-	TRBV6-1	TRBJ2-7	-	CASRKWDSEQYF	TGTGCCAGCAGGAAGTGGGACTCAGAGCAGTACTTC
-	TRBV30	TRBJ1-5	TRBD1	CAWPTNRDRGTNQPQNF	TGTGCCTGGCCTACTAATAGGGACAGGGGTACCAATCAGCCCCAGAATTTT
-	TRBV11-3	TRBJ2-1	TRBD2	CASSGRLAGAYNEQFF	TGTGCCAGCAGCGGTCGACTAGCGGGGGCCTACAATGAGCAGTTCTTC
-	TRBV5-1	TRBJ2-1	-	CASSRGYNEQFF	TGCGCCAGCAGTCGGGGGTACAATGAGCAGTTCTTC
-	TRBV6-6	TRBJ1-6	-	CASTLGVNSPLHF	TGTGCCAGCACCCTCGGGGTTAATTCACCCCTCCACTTT
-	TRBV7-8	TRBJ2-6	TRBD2	CASSLGGTRANVLTF	TGTGCCAGCAGCTTGGGGGGGACGAGGGCCAACGTCCTGACTTTC
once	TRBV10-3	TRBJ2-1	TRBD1	CAISERDREFGGEQFF	TGTGCCATCAGTGAGCGAGACAGGGAATTTGGCGGAGAGCAGTTCTTC
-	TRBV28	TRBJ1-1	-	CASSLSGPTEAFF	TGTGCCAGCAGTTTATCTGGGCCCACTGAAGCTTTCTTT
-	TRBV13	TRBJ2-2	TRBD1	CASSPWGQGPGELFF	TGTGCCAGCAGCCCATGGGGACAGGGGCCCGGGGAGCTGTTTTTT
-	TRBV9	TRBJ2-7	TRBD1	CASSETGSDEQYF	TGTGCCAGCAGCGAGACAGGGTCGGACGAGCAGTACTTC
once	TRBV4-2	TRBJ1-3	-	CASSQVVGRGSGNTIYF	TGTGCCAGCAGCCAAGTTGTGGGGCGGGGGTCTGGAAACACCATATATTTT
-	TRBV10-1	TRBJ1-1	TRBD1	CASSEVKGQGGAFF	TGCGCCAGCAGTGAGGTGAAGGGACAGGGCGGTGCTTTCTTT
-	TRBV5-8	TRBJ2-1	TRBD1	CASGTTGDYNEQFF	TGTGCCAGCGGGACCACAGGGGACTACAATGAGCAGTTCTTC
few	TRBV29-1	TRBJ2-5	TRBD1	CSVADRGMETQYF	TGCAGCGTTGCGGACAGGGGGATGGAGACCCAGTACTTC
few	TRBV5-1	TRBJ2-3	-	CASRRGTDTQYF	TGCGCCAGCAGAAGGGGAACAGATACGCAGTATTTT
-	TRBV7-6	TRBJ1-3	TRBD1	CASRSDNIGGTGGNTIYF	TGTGCCAGCAGATCAGACAACATCGGGGGGACAGGGGGAAACACCATATATTTT
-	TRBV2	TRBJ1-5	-	CASSDGRGGNQPQHF	TGTGCCAGCAGTGACGGGAGGGGGGGCAATCAGCCCCAGCATTTT
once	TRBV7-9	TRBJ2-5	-	CASSGGAYQETQYF	TGTGCCAGCAGCGGCGGGGCGTACCAAGAGACCCAGTACTTC
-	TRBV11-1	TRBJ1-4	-	CASSSEFDREKLFF	TGTGCCAGCAGCTCGGAGTTCGACAGGGAAAAACTGTTTTTT
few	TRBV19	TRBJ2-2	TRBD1	CASSMRQGSTGELFF	TGTGCCAGTAGTATGAGACAGGGGAGCACCGGGGAGCTGTTTTTT
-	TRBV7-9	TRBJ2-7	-	CASSHNTGFHEQYF	TGTGCCAGCAGCCATAATACAGGGTTCCACGAGCAGTACTTC
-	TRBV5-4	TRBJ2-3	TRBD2	CASSLEERGGSTDTQYF	TGTGCCAGCAGCTTGGAAGAGCGGGGGGGCAGCACAGATACGCAGTATTTT
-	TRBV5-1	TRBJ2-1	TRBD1	CASSLEGRGPGNEQFF	TGCGCCAGCAGCTTGGAAGGCAGGGGGCCCGGCAATGAGCAGTTCTTC
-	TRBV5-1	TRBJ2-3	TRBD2	CASSPGTSRYTDTQYF	TGCGCCAGCAGCCCAGGGACTAGCCGGTACACAGATACGCAGTATTTT
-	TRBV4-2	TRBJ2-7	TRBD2	CASSQTGTSSYEQYF	TGTGCCAGCAGCCAAACCGGGACTAGCTCTTACGAGCAGTACTTC
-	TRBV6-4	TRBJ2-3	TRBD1	CASSDAATGADTQYF	TGTGCCAGCAGTGACGCGGCGACAGGGGCCGATACGCAGTATTTT
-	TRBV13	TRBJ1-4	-	CASSSQGGGELFF	TGTGCCAGCAGCTCCCAGGGCGGCGGGGAACTGTTTTTT
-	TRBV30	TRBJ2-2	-	CAWSNRVGGELFF	TGTGCCTGGAGCAACAGGGTTGGGGGGGAGCTGTTTTTT
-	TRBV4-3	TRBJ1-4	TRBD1	CASSQVVRDSLLSGEKLFF	TGCGCCAGCAGCCAAGTCGTCCGGGACAGTCTTCTCTCAGGTGAAAAACTGTTTTTT
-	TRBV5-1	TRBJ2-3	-	CASSLAVSTDTQYF	TGCGCCAGCAGCTTGGCCGTCAGCACAGATACGCAGTATTTT
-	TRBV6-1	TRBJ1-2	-	CASQSQGYGYTF	TGTGCCAGCCAGTCCCAGGGCTATGGCTACACCTTC
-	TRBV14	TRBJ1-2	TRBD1	CASRNSGTAGYGYTF	TGTGCCAGCAGGAATAGTGGGACAGCCGGGTATGGCTACACCTTC
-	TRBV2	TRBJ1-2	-	CASMAGDSYGYTF	TGTGCCAGCATGGCAGGGGATAGCTATGGCTACACCTTC
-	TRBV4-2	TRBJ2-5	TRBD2	CASSQAPSGGGYQETQYF	TGTGCCAGCAGCCAAGCCCCTAGCGGGGGGGGATACCAAGAGACCCAGTACTTC
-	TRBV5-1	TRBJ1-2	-	CASSFSQDFYGYTF	TGCGCCAGCAGCTTTAGTCAGGACTTCTATGGCTACACCTTC
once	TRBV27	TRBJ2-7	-	CASSLSRGGNEQYF	TGTGCCAGCAGTTTATCCAGGGGTGGAAACGAGCAGTACTTC
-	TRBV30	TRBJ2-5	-	CAWSGVRVLETQYF	TGTGCCTGGAGTGGTGTCAGGGTGTTGGAGACCCAGTACTTC
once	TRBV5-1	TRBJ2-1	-	CASSLWGSGEQFF	TGCGCCAGCAGCTTATGGGGCTCGGGTGAGCAGTTCTTC
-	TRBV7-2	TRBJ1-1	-	CASSLAGAVAFF	TGTGCCAGCAGCTTAGCGGGGGCGGTGGCTTTCTTT